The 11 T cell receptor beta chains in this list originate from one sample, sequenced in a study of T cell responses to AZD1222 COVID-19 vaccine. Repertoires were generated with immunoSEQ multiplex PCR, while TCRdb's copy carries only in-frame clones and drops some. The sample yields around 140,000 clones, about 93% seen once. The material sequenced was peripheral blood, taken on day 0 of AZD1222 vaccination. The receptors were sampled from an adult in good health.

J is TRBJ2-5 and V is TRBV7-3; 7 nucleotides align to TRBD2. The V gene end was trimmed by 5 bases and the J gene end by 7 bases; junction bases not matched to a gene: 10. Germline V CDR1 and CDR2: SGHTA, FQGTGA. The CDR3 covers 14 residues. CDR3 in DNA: TGTGCCAGCAGCCCGCGGTGGGGCGGGGGGACCCAGTACTTC. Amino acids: CASSPRWGGGTQYF.

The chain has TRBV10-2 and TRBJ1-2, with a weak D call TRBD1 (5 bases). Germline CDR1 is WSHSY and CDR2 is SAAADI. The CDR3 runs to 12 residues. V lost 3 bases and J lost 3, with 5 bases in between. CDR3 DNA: TGCGCCAGCAGTGAACAGGACTATGGCTACACCTTC. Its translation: CASSEQDYGYTF.

In nucleotides, the CDR3 is TGTGCCAGCAGTGAAGCGAGATGGCAGGGGGGAGGCTACACCTTC. This encodes CASSEARWQGGGYTF. V usage is TRBV2 and J usage is TRBJ1-2, with 7 bases identical to TRBD1. The CDR3 length is 15 residues. Germline CDR1 reads SNHLY; CDR2 reads FYNNEI. With 0 bases clipped from V and 8 bases from J, the junction kept 9 bases outside the gene matches.

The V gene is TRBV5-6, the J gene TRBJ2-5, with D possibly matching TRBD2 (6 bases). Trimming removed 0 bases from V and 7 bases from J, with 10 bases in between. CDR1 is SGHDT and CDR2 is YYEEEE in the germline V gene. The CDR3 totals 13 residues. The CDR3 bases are TGTGCCAGCAGCTTGGCTAGCGTATGGACCCAGTACTTC. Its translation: CASSLASVWTQYF.

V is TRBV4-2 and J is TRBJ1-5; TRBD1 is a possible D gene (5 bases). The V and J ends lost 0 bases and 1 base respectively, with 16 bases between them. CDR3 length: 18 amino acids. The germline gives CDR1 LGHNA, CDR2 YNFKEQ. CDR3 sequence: CASSQDRQARDSNQPQHF. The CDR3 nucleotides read TGTGCCAGCAGCCAAGATCGGCAGGCCAGGGACAGCAATCAGCCCCAGCATTTT.

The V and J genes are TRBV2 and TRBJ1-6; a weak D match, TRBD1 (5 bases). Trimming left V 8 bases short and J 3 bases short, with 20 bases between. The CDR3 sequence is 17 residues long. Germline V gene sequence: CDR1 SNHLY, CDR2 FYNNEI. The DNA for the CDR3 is TGTGCCAGCTCCCCGCGGGAAACAGGAATCTATAATTCACCCCTCCACTTT. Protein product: CASSPRETGIYNSPLHF. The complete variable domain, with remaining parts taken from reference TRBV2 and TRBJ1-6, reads EPEVTQTPSHQVTQMGQEVILRCVPISNHLYFYWYRQILGQKVEFLVSFYNNEISEKSEIFDDQFSVERPDGSNFTLKIRSTKLEDSAMYFCASSPRETGIYNSPLHFGNGTRLTVT.

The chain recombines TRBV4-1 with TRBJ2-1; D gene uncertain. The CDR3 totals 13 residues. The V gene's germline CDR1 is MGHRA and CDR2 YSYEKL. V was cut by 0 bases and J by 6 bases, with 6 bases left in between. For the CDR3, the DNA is TGCGCCAGCAGCCAAGATGGCGTCAATGAGCAGTTCTTC. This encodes CASSQDGVNEQFF.

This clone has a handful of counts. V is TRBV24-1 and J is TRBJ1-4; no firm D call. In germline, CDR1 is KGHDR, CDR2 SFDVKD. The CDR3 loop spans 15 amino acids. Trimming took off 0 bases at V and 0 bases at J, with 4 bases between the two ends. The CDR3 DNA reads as TGTGCCACCAGTGATTTGGGGACAACTAATGAAAAACTGTTTTTT. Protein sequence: CATSDLGTTNEKLFF.

Here the CDR3 DNA reads TGTGCCAGCAGCAGGGACCGGGGCGGTAACGGCTACACCTTC. The encoded protein is CASSRDRGGNGYTF. The rearrangement joins TRBV6-5 to TRBJ1-2, with a weak D call TRBD1 (5 bases). Deletions cut 6 bases from V and 8 bases from J, with 19 bases between. This CDR3 contains 14 residues. CDR1 MNHEY and CDR2 SVGAGI come from the germline V gene.

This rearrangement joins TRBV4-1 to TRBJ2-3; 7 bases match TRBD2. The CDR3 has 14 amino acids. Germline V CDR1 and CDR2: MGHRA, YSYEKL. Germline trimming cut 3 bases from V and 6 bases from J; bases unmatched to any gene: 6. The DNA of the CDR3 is TGCGCCAGCAGCCAGAGGAGCGGGGACGATACGCAGTATTTT. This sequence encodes CASSQRSGDDTQYF.

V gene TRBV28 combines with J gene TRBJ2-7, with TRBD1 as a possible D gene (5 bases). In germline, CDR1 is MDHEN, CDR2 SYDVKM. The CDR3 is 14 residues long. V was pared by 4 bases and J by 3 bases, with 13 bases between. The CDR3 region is CASSYRHGHYEQYF. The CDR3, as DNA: TGTGCCAGCAGTTATCGGCACGGACACTACGAGCAGTACTTC.